These 25 T cell receptor beta chains originate from one sample sequenced in a study of blood T cell repertoires in COVID-19. This table comes from immunoSEQ multiplex PCR, and its TCRdb copy is limited to in-frame clones, with some not included. In the table there are 60,000 to 85,000 clones, roughly 80% of which are singletons. Material for sequencing was peripheral blood. Receptors originate from a man in his 70s who had recovered from COVID-19.

This clone showed up just once. V usage is TRBV6-1 and J usage is TRBJ1-1; 8 positions match TRBD1. The CDR3 loop spans 15 amino acids. V was clipped by 2 bases and J by 5 bases; unmatched bases: 7. CDR1 is MNHNS and CDR2 is SASEGT in the germline V gene. The CDR3 coding sequence is TGTGCCAGCAGTGAAATCGGCAGGGGGCGGACTGAAGCTTTCTTT. This sequence encodes CASSEIGRGRTEAFF.

J is TRBJ2-1 and V is TRBV4-3, with D uncertain. Germline V gene sequence: CDR1 LGHNA, CDR2 YSLEER. This CDR3 has 15 amino acids. The ends were cut back, 0 bases at V and 6 bases at J, with 12 bases in the middle. As DNA, the CDR3 is TGCGCCAGCAGCCAAGATACAAGCAGGTTCAATGAGCAGTTCTTC. It specifies CASSQDTSRFNEQFF.

A few counts support this clone. The CDR3 DNA reads as TGTGCCAGCAGCTTAACACCGGAGAGCACAGATACGCAGTATTTT. Translation: CASSLTPESTDTQYF. This chain connects TRBV11-2 to TRBJ2-3, with D unclear. Germline V gene sequence: CDR1 SGHAT, CDR2 FQNNGV. CDR3 length equals 15 residues. Trimming took 2 bases from V and 0 from J, leaving 9 bases between them.

This rearrangement joins TRBV7-6 to TRBJ1-4; TRBD1 aligns across 8 bases. Germline V gene lookup returns CDR1 SGHVS and CDR2 FNYEAQ. The CDR3 extends over 15 amino acids. Trimming took 2 bases from V and 5 from J; bases not matched to a gene: 4. DNA for the CDR3: TGTGCCAGCAGCTTATCGGCAGGGGGCAATGAAAAACTGTTTTTT. This gives the protein CASSLSAGGNEKLFF.

V gene TRBV5-1 combines with J gene TRBJ1-3; TRBD1 matches at 7 bases. CDR3 length: 15 amino acids. The J segment lost 2 bases and the V segment lost 4 bases, leaving 6 bases of the junction unmatched. CDR1 is SGHRS, CDR2 YFSETQ, per germline. CDR3 in amino acids: CASSGRQGAGNTIYF. The CDR3 DNA sequence: TGCGCCAGCAGCGGCAGACAGGGCGCTGGAAACACCATATATTTT.

The chain employs TRBV14 and TRBJ2-7; 9 nucleotides match TRBD1. Germline trimming cut 5 bases from V and 5 bases from J; bases unmatched to any gene: 13. This CDR3 is built from 16 residues. Germline CDR1 is SGHDN and CDR2 is FVKESK. The DNA of the CDR3 is TGTGCCAGCAGCACACAACCGGGACAGGGAAGGCACGAGCAGTACTTC. Protein product: CASSTQPGQGRHEQYF.

The CDR3: CASREDRRIQAYGYTF. The DNA of the CDR3 is TGTGCCAGCAGGGAGGACAGGAGAATACAAGCCTATGGCTACACCTTC. The rearrangement joins TRBV2 to TRBJ1-2; TRBD1 aligns across 7 bases. This CDR3 is built from 16 residues. Per germline, CDR1 SNHLY and CDR2 FYNNEI. V dropped 6 bases and J dropped 4; count of bases not matched to a gene: 14.

The V gene is TRBV6-2 or TRBV6-3, the J gene TRBJ2-3; TRBD1 agrees at 9 bases. V lost 2 bases and J lost 6; bases outside the gene matches: 9. Germline-derived CDR1 and CDR2 are MNHEY and SVGEGT. This CDR3 region has 16 residues. The CDR3 protein is CASSYNSGTGHDTQYF. CDR3 DNA sequence: TGTGCCAGCAGTTACAATTCCGGGACAGGGCATGATACGCAGTATTTT.

CDR3 sequence reads: CASSPEIETGGEQFF. CDR3 nucleotide sequence: TGTGCCAGCAGCCCAGAGATTGAGACAGGGGGAGAGCAGTTCTTC. The V and J genes are TRBV5-4 and TRBJ2-1; 9 bases line up with TRBD1. Germline CDR1 is SGHNT and CDR2 is YYREEE (reference sequence). The CDR3 loop spans 15 amino acids. V dropped 4 bases and J dropped 10; count of bases not matched to a gene: 12. Filled out from reference TRBV5-4 and TRBJ2-1, the complete variable domain reads ETGVTQSPTHLIKTRGQQVTLRCSSQSGHNTVSWYQQALGQGPQFIFQYYREEENGRGNFPPRFSGLQFPNYSSELNVNALELDDSALYLCASSPEIETGGEQFFGPGTRLTVL.

This clone was detected a few times. The chain recombines TRBV5-4 with TRBJ1-6, with TRBD1 matching 8 bases. The CDR3 covers 15 residues. The ends lost 4 bases at V and 7 bases at J; junction bases unmatched: 7. Germline lookup yields CDR1 SGHNT and CDR2 YYREEE (reference sequence). CDR3 in amino acids: CASSGNRGLNSPLHF. The CDR3 DNA sequence: TGTGCCAGCAGCGGCAACAGGGGGTTGAATTCACCCCTCCACTTT.

V usage is TRBV3-1 (or the pseudogene TRBV3-2) and J usage is TRBJ2-6, with D perhaps TRBD1 (5 bases). This CDR3 is 12 amino acids long. Germline V gene data show CDR1 as LGHDT and CDR2 as YNNKEL (reference sequence). V was clipped by 4 bases and J by 11 bases, with 9 bases between them. The CDR3 reads CASSRDSDVLTF. The DNA of the CDR3 is TGTGCCAGCAGCCGCGACAGTGACGTCCTGACTTTC.

This clone was seen once. The V call is TRBV2, the J call TRBJ2-3; TRBD2 might be the D (6 bases). Germline V lookup: CDR1 SNHLY, CDR2 FYNNEI. CDR3 length equals 12 residues. V dropped 11 bases and J dropped 8 bases, with 17 bases sitting between them. This chain's CDR3 is CACGPTEGTQYF. CDR3 nucleotide sequence: TGTGCCTGCGGGCCGACGGAGGGTACGCAGTATTTT.

The V and J genes are TRBV18 and TRBJ1-2; TRBD1 is a possible D gene (5 bases). This CDR3 is built from 16 residues. In germline, CDR1 is KGHSH, CDR2 LQKENI. Trimming took 4 bases from V and 0 from J, leaving 15 bases between them. This CDR3 is CASSRGRDLANYGYTF. The DNA for the CDR3 is TGTGCCAGCTCACGAGGCAGGGATTTGGCTAACTATGGCTACACCTTC.

The chain links TRBV28 to TRBJ2-7; the D gene is possibly TRBD1 (6 bases). With 5 bases removed from V and 2 bases from J, the gap between germline ends came to 10 bases. This CDR3 has 13 residues. The germline gives CDR1 MDHEN, CDR2 SYDVKM. This CDR3 is CASSDRITYEQYF. The DNA of the CDR3 is TGTGCCAGCAGTGACAGGATTACCTACGAGCAGTACTTC.

About this clone itself: A read error may produce the germline difference seen at one junction end. The chain couples TRBV7-9 to TRBJ1-6; no reliable D call. This CDR3 spans 8 amino acids. Germline CDR1 and CDR2: SEHNR and FQNEAQ (reference sequence). CDR3 amino acids: CASSLGPF. In DNA, the CDR3 is TGTGCCAGCAGCTTAGGGCCATTT.

This CDR3 reads CSVVYVYEQYF. Here the CDR3 DNA reads TGCAGCGTTGTCTATGTTTACGAGCAGTACTTC. The V and J genes are TRBV29-1 and TRBJ2-7, with unresolved D. Trimming removed 4 bases from V and 4 bases from J, with 8 bases in between. Per the germline V gene, CDR1 is SQVTM and CDR2 is ANQGSEA. This CDR3 contains 11 residues.

The chain joins TRBV19 to TRBJ1-6; 8 nucleotides line up with TRBD1. The germline V gene has CDR1 LNHDA and CDR2 SQIVND (reference sequence). This CDR3 comprises 13 residues. The V segment lost 8 bases and the J segment 5 bases; nucleotides outside the gene matches: 2. In DNA, the CDR3 is TGTGCCAGTGGGGACAGGAATAATTCACCCCTCCACTTT. Translating gives CASGDRNNSPLHF.

This chain joins TRBV2 and TRBJ1-2; no definite D call. Between the trimmed V and J ends, which lost 3 bases and 8 bases, there was a span of 13 bases. This CDR3 is built from 13 residues. Germline V gene data show CDR1 as SNHLY and CDR2 as FYNNEI. In DNA form, the CDR3 reads TGTGCCAGCAGTGAGGTCCCGAGGGCGGGCTACACCTTC. Translation gives CASSEVPRAGYTF.

This chain uses TRBV30 with TRBJ2-3; D ambiguous. The CDR3 has 13 residues. With 4 bases removed from V and 2 bases from J, the gap between germline ends came to 10 bases. CDR1 and CDR2 from the germline V gene are GTSNPN and SVGIG (reference sequence). CDR3 DNA sequence: TGTGCCTGGACCCCCAGCGCCACAGATACGCAGTATTTT. It specifies CAWTPSATDTQYF.

This sequence joins TRBV12-3 or TRBV12-4 and TRBJ1-1, with unresolved D. The length of the CDR3 is 11 residues. Trimming shortened V by 6 bases and J by 6 bases, and 8 bases separated the two germline ends. CDR3 bases: TGTGCCAGCAGGTGGAGGGCTGAAGCTTTCTTT. Translating it yields CASRWRAEAFF.

This clone was counted a few times. The rearrangement joins TRBV18 to TRBJ1-6, with 7 positions matching TRBD1. J gave up 5 bases and V 3 bases, and 7 bases lay outside the gene matches. The CDR3 covers 16 residues. Per germline, CDR1 KGHSH and CDR2 LQKENI. The DNA for the CDR3 is TGTGCCAGCTCACCCCTGGGGACAGCCCATAATTCACCCCTCCACTTT. It specifies CASSPLGTAHNSPLHF. Complete variable domain (other parts from reference TRBV18 and TRBJ1-6): NAGVMQNPRHLVRRRGQEARLRCSPMKGHSHVYWYRQLPEEGLKFMVYLQKENIIDESGMPKERFSAEFPKEGPSILRIQQVVRGDSAAYFCASSPLGTAHNSPLHFGNGTRLTVT.

This clone was observed a few times. This rearrangement joins TRBV6-5 to TRBJ1-2; tentative D call: TRBD1 (6 bases). The germline CDR1 and CDR2 sequences are MNHEY and SVGAGI. The V gene lost 6 bases and the J gene lost 2 bases, with 13 bases spanning the gap. CDR3 size: 14 residues. The chain's CDR3 is CASRQGPTNYGYTF. The CDR3 nucleotides read TGTGCCAGCAGACAGGGACCCACCAACTATGGCTACACCTTC.

This chain connects TRBV5-6 to TRBJ1-5, with 8 bases aligning to TRBD1. The germline V gene encodes CDR1 SGHDT and CDR2 YYEEEE. CDR3 length equals 15 residues. V gave up 4 bases and J gave up 6 bases; unmatched junction bases: 9. The CDR3 nucleotides are TGTGCCAGCAGCCGAACAGACAGGGGCAGTCAGCCCCAGCATTTT. This codes for CASSRTDRGSQPQHF. Full variable domain (remainder filled in from reference TRBV5-6 and TRBJ1-5): DAGVTQSPTHLIKTRGQQVTLRCSPKSGHDTVSWYQQALGQGPQFIFQYYEEEERQRGNFPDRFSGHQFPNYSSELNVNALLLGDSALYLCASSRTDRGSQPQHFGDGTRLSIL.

The chain is built from TRBV7-8 and TRBJ1-3; tentatively, D is TRBD1 (5 bases). This CDR3 spans 15 amino acids. With 5 bases removed from V and 0 bases from J, the gap between germline ends came to 11 bases. Germline V lookup: CDR1 SGHVS, CDR2 FQNEAQ. The CDR3 region is CASSPSTVSGNTIYF. The CDR3 nucleotides are TGTGCCAGCAGCCCCTCGACAGTCTCTGGAAACACCATATATTTT.

V usage is TRBV19 and J usage is TRBJ1-2, with D perhaps TRBD1 (6 bases). The CDR3 loop spans 15 amino acids. Trimming took off 6 bases at V and 0 bases at J, with 14 bases between the two ends. CDR1 and CDR2 from the germline V gene are LNHDA and SQIVND (reference sequence). The CDR3 reads CASRNRDTSNYGYTF. As DNA, the CDR3 is TGTGCCAGTAGAAACAGGGACACTTCTAACTATGGCTACACCTTC.